This T cell receptor (beta chain) was observed in a study of T cell responses to AZD1222 COVID-19 vaccine. The study, taken as a whole, reports: The sample set comprised mostly white British donors with more females, and clonal diversity was possibly underestimated. Regions left unmutated in variants are reportedly the target of nearly half of spike-specific TCRs.

On this clone itself: Its antigen is not known.

Generated by immunoSEQ multiplex PCR, the TCRdb table keeps only in-frame clones and is missing some. The repertoire holds about 140,000 clones, with 75% to 90% as singletons. The sequencing used peripheral blood, collected on day 0 of AZD1222 vaccination. The sequence was obtained from an adult in good health.

The CDR3 bases are TGCGCCAGCTGGGACCTAAATGAGCAGTTCTTC. It codes for CASWDLNEQFF. This chain links TRBV10-2 with TRBJ2-1; D may be TRBD1 or TRBD2 (5 bases each). V was cut by 8 bases and J by 7 bases, with 9 bases left in between. The germline V gene has CDR1 WSHSY and CDR2 SAAADI. The CDR3 extends over 11 amino acids.